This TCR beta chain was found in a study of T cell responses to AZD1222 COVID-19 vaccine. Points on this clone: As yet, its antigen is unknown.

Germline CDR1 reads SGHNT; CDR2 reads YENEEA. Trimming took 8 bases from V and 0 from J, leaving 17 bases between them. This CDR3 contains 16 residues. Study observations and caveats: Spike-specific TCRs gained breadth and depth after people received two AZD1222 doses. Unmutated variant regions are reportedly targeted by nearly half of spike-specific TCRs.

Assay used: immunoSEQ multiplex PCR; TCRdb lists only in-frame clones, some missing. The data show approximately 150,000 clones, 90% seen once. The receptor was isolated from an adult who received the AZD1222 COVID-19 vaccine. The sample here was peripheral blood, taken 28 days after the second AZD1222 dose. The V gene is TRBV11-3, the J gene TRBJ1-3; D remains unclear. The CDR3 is CASSLFFPSSGNTIYF. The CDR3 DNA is TGTGCCAGCTCCCTATTCTTTCCGAGCTCTGGAAACACCATATATTTT.